This T cell receptor beta chain was recorded in a study of blood T cells in healthy people across ages. A J-beta primer mix and a sample-barcoded 5' primer were used in a second PCR of about 7 to 12 cycles. TCRdb reanalysed the 5' RACE reads using MiXCR and keeps one entry per CDR3 protein. The sample consists of around 650,000 distinct CDR3 sequences, approximately 40% of them appearing once. Study-level results: Per million T cells, TCR beta diversity dropped about linearly as age rose.

Per sample, at least 6 micrograms of total RNA were extracted. This clonotype turned up a few times. Its specificity is not known. The CDR3 spans 15 residues. Unmatched junction bases numbered 14, after V lost 4 bases and J lost 7 bases. Per the germline V gene, CDR1 is SGHRS and CDR2 is YFSETQ. This receptor was taken from an elderly man in good health. The V call is TRBV5-1, the J call TRBJ2-7; TRBD1 aligns across 7 bases. Material: blood. The CDR3 protein is CASSRGQSTYNEQYF. The DNA for the CDR3 is TGCGCCAGCAGCCGGGGACAGTCGACCTACAATGAGCAGTACTTC.